The 6 T cell receptor beta chains in this list originate from one sample, sequenced in a study of blood T cell repertoires in COVID-19. Assay: immunoSEQ multiplex PCR; the TCRdb copy retains only in-frame clones and omits some. Here the sample spans some 340,000 clones, roughly four fifths being singletons. The sequencing input was PBMCs or T cells enriched from blood (not recorded which). These receptors were collected from a woman between 50 and 59 years old who had recovered from COVID-19.

Details on this clone: The same CDR3 arises from other DNA sequences in this sample as well. The CDR3 region is CAWRGQGSNQPQHF. The CDR3 DNA reads as TGTGCCTGGAGGGGACAGGGCAGCAATCAGCCCCAGCATTTT. The genes are TRBV30 and TRBJ1-5, with 9 bases fitting TRBD1. Germline-derived CDR1 and CDR2 are GTSNPN and SVGIG (reference sequence). V lost 3 bases and J lost 1; bases outside the gene matches: 1. This CDR3 region has 14 residues.

The J gene is TRBJ1-2, the V gene TRBV3-1 (or the pseudogene TRBV3-2); 8 positions match TRBD1. The trim removed 2 bases at V and 6 bases at J, leaving 2 bases unmatched. The CDR3 spans 13 residues. The germline V gene has CDR1 LGHDT and CDR2 YNNKEL (reference sequence). The CDR3 protein is CASSQRTGHGYTF. The CDR3 coding sequence is TGTGCCAGCAGCCAAAGGACAGGGCATGGCTACACCTTC.

The V call is TRBV27, the J call TRBJ1-5, with D maybe TRBD1 (6 bases). Germline CDR1 is MNHEY and CDR2 is SMNVEV (reference sequence). This CDR3 is built from 16 residues. Between the trimmed V and J ends, which lost 1 base and 6 bases, there was a span of 16 bases. CDR3 sequence: CASSLLGHRAGQPQHF. CDR3 bases: TGTGCCAGCAGTTTATTAGGCCACAGGGCCGGTCAGCCCCAGCATTTT.

This sequence joins TRBV30 and TRBJ1-2; possible D gene TRBD1, 6 bases. The V end was cut by 7 bases, the J end by 4 bases, with 13 bases between. CDR3 size: 12 residues. Germline assignment: CDR1 GTSNPN and CDR2 SVGIG (reference sequence). CDR3 coding DNA: TGTGCCTCCCCCCAGGGGAGCTATGGCTACACCTTC. It translates to CASPQGSYGYTF.

V gene TRBV2 combines with J gene TRBJ2-1, with a tentative D call TRBD2 (5 bases). Germline lookup yields CDR1 SNHLY and CDR2 FYNNEI. This CDR3 contains 13 residues. V was clipped by 5 bases and J by 10 bases, with 15 bases between them. The CDR3 loop reads CASSKYLAHEQFF. The DNA for the CDR3 is TGTGCCAGCAGTAAATACCTAGCTCACGAGCAGTTCTTC.

The chain is built from TRBV18 and TRBJ2-7, with D unresolved. CDR3 length: 17 residues. Germline V CDR1 and CDR2: KGHSH, LQKENI. V lost 0 bases to trimming and J lost 1 base, with 16 bases between them. CDR3 protein: CASSPPSQGARSYEQYF. Here the CDR3 DNA reads TGTGCCAGCTCACCACCGAGTCAAGGAGCCAGATCCTACGAGCAGTACTTC. The full variable domain, in which reference TRBV18 and TRBJ2-7 provide the parts outside the CDR3, is NAGVMQNPRHLVRRRGQEARLRCSPMKGHSHVYWYRQLPEEGLKFMVYLQKENIIDESGMPKERFSAEFPKEGPSILRIQQVVRGDSAAYFCASSPPSQGARSYEQYFGPGTRLTVT.